The 13 T cell receptor beta chains below come from one sample, sequenced in a study of blood T cell repertoires in COVID-19. Clones were sequenced by immunoSEQ multiplex PCR, and TCRdb holds only the in-frame ones, with some missing. The table has roughly 500,000 clones, roughly 90% seen once. Sequencing was done on a sample of PBMCs or T cells enriched from blood (not recorded which). All receptors derive from a woman aged 40 to 50 who had recovered from COVID-19.

The sample holds one count of this clone. This chain joins TRBV3-1 (or the pseudogene TRBV3-2) and TRBJ2-7, with D maybe TRBD1 (6 bases). The CDR3 extends over 13 amino acids. Trimming stripped 5 bases from V and 1 base from J, with 9 bases between. Germline CDR1 LGHDT, CDR2 YNNKEL (reference sequence). CDR3 in DNA: TGTGCCAGCAGCGACGGACAGTCCTACGAGCAGTACTTC. Protein: CASSDGQSYEQYF.

This chain uses TRBV13 with TRBJ2-7; D call uncertain. The V end was cut by 4 bases, the J end by 1 base, with 11 bases between. CDR1 and CDR2 (germline): PRHDT, FYEKMQ (reference sequence). CDR3 size: 14 residues. The CDR3: CASSSLGESYEQYF. The CDR3 region has the DNA TGTGCCAGCAGCTCGTTGGGCGAATCCTACGAGCAGTACTTC.

This chain connects TRBV7-8 to TRBJ2-5; a weak D match, TRBD1 (5 bases). CDR1 and CDR2 (germline): SGHVS, FQNEAQ. V was trimmed by 1 base and J by 1 base, leaving 13 bases between them. The CDR3 extends over 16 amino acids. The CDR3 DNA sequence: TGTGCCAGCAGCTTAGGGGTGGGGCGGTTCCAAGAGACCCAGTACTTC. This codes for CASSLGVGRFQETQYF.

V usage is TRBV27 and J usage is TRBJ2-7; D is perhaps TRBD1 (6 bases). The CDR3 length is 15 residues. The ends were cut back, 0 bases at V and 3 bases at J, with 12 bases in the middle. CDR1 and CDR2 from the germline V gene are MNHEY and SMNVEV (reference sequence). CDR3 bases: TGTGCCAGCAGTTTATCGAAACAGGGCATCTACGAGCAGTACTTC. It is translated as CASSLSKQGIYEQYF.

This clone was seen only once. Other DNA sequences within the sample encode an identical CDR3. The chain recombines TRBV27 with TRBJ1-1; 7 bases map to TRBD1. The J segment lost 4 bases and the V segment lost 6 bases, leaving 5 bases of the junction unmatched. Germline CDR1 MNHEY, CDR2 SMNVEV (reference sequence). The CDR3 is 13 amino acids. In DNA, the CDR3 is TGTGCCAGCAGCCTGTCAGGGGGCACTGAAGCTTTCTTT. Its protein is CASSLSGGTEAFF.

The V and J genes are TRBV19 and TRBJ1-1; 7 nucleotides match TRBD1. V lost 7 bases, J lost 3 bases, and 5 bases stayed unmatched. CDR3 size: 13 residues. CDR1 and CDR2 (germline): LNHDA, SQIVND (reference sequence). The CDR3 reads CASKTGIYTEAFF. The CDR3 DNA follows: TGTGCCAGTAAGACAGGGATCTACACTGAAGCTTTCTTT.

This chain links TRBV19 with TRBJ2-2, with 7 bases fitting TRBD1. CDR1 LNHDA and CDR2 SQIVND come from the germline V gene (reference sequence). Trimming cost V 6 bases and J 1 base; bases outside gene matches: 14. This CDR3 has 18 residues. The CDR3 sequence: CASRPGSRQGWNTGELFF. For the CDR3, the DNA is TGTGCCAGTAGACCCGGGTCCAGACAGGGATGGAACACCGGGGAGCTGTTTTTT.

The rearrangement uses TRBV5-5 and TRBJ2-7; D possibly corresponds to TRBD2 (5 bases). This CDR3 is built from 12 residues. V was shortened by 7 bases and J by 3 bases, with 11 bases between the two germline ends. Germline V lookup: CDR1 SGHKS, CDR2 YYEKEE (reference sequence). The CDR3 region has the DNA TGTGCCAGCGCTAGGAGCGGCTACGAGCAGTACTTC. Encoded protein: CASARSGYEQYF.

V and J are TRBV6-2 or TRBV6-3 and TRBJ1-1; D is uncertain. V lost 3 bases and J lost 4, with 12 bases in between. Germline lookup yields CDR1 MNHEY and CDR2 SVGEGT. The CDR3 has 14 residues. In DNA, the CDR3 is TGTGCCAGCAGTTATCCAGGATTCGGCACTGAAGCTTTCTTT. This gives the protein CASSYPGFGTEAFF.

This clone was seen just once. The chain uses TRBV7-2 and TRBJ2-7; 7 bases line up with TRBD2. From germline, CDR1 is SGHTA and CDR2 FQGNSA. With V trimmed by 4 bases and J by 2 bases, 5 bases remained unmatched. This CDR3 is built from 14 residues. The CDR3 spells CASSSPLAAYEQYF. The CDR3 nucleotides read TGTGCCAGCAGCTCCCCGCTAGCGGCCTACGAGCAGTACTTC. Complete variable domain (other parts from reference TRBV7-2 and TRBJ2-7): GAGVSQSPSNKVTEKGKDVELRCDPISGHTALYWYRQSLGQGLEFLIYFQGNSAPDKSGLPSDRFSAERTGGSVSTLTIQRTQQEDSAVYLCASSSPLAAYEQYFGPGTRLTVT.

The chain joins TRBV5-1 to TRBJ2-2; 8 nucleotides align to TRBD1. The ends lost 4 bases at V and 1 base at J; junction bases unmatched: 6. The V gene's germline CDR1 is SGHRS and CDR2 YFSETQ. The CDR3 consists of 16 residues. CDR3 sequence (DNA): TGCGCCAGCAGCCCAACAGGGGGTAAGAACACCGGGGAGCTGTTTTTT. This sequence encodes CASSPTGGKNTGELFF.

V usage is TRBV19 and J usage is TRBJ1-1; tentatively, D is TRBD1 (6 bases). Germline assignment: CDR1 LNHDA and CDR2 SQIVND (reference sequence). Trimming stripped 7 bases from V and 4 bases from J, with 19 bases between. The CDR3 totals 15 residues. CDR3 amino acids: CASTTGFLLSTEAFF. The CDR3 region has the DNA TGTGCCAGTACTACAGGGTTCCTCTTAAGCACTGAAGCTTTCTTT. Variable domain in full (rest from reference TRBV19 and TRBJ1-1): DGGITQSPKYLFRKEGQNVTLSCEQNLNHDAMYWYRQDPGQGLRLIYYSQIVNDFQKGDIAEGYSVSREKKESFPLTVTSAQKNPTAFYLCASTTGFLLSTEAFFGQGTRLTVV.

The V gene is TRBV4-2, the J gene TRBJ1-6, with D uncertain. Germline V gene lookup returns CDR1 LGHNA and CDR2 YNFKEQ. V gave up 1 base and J gave up 10 bases, with 11 bases separating them. The CDR3 has 14 amino acids. This chain's CDR3 is CASSQASGRSPLHF. CDR3 coding DNA: TGTGCCAGCAGCCAAGCGTCCGGGAGGTCACCCCTCCACTTT.